This TCR beta chain emerged from a study of T cells in Graves' hyperthyroidism and ophthalmopathy. Per the germline V gene, CDR1 is MNHNS and CDR2 is SASEGT. The CDR3 is 13 residues long. V trimming: 6 bases; J trimming: 9 bases; junction bases outside the gene matches: 7. General study results and limits: Also found in blood were most expanded thyroid clonotypes above 0.001.

This clonotype has at least ten counts. Its antigen is unknown. Amplification of TCR beta CDR3 regions used RNA as the template. HTBI primers drove first-round RT-PCR of the TCR CDR3. TCRdb redid the calling of the multiplex PCR reads with MiXCR, one entry per CDR3 protein. Here the sample spans roughly 740,000 distinct CDR3 sequences, about 17% being singletons. The sample was blood. The chain joins TRBV6-1 to TRBJ2-2; 7 bases line up with TRBD2. This sequence originates from a man aged 18 to 35 with Graves' hyperthyroidism. CDR3 in DNA: TGTGCCAGCAGACTAGCGTTAGACCGGGAGCTGTTTTTT. Amino acid sequence: CASRLALDRELFF.